These 23 T cell receptor beta chains share one sample of origin, sequenced in a study of regulatory T cells in long-lasting Graves disease. Specified time point: persistent/refractory GD, antithyroid drugs over 5 years with positive TRAb. There was RNA extracted from PBMCs, and the TCR library was made from it. Arm-PCR of CDR3 regions with iRepertoire HTBI primers generated TCR beta libraries. MiXCR, applied by TCRdb to the multiplex PCR reads, yields one record per CDR3 protein. The table includes 300,000 to 400,000 distinct CDR3 sequences, 15% to 20% detected once. The sample was peripheral blood mononuclear cells (PBMCs), taken when the disease was refractory, from a patient treated with antithyroid drugs. All receptors come from a female donor with Graves disease.

This clonotype was seen a handful of times. The rearrangement joins TRBV5-1 to TRBJ1-2, with 8 bases matching TRBD1. Germline V gene data show CDR1 as SGHRS and CDR2 as YFSETQ. V dropped 5 bases and J dropped 0; count of bases not matched to a gene: 6. The CDR3 has 15 residues. DNA for the CDR3: TGCGCCAGCAGAAAGGGACAGGAGGCTAACTATGGCTACACCTTC. It codes for CASRKGQEANYGYTF. Using reference TRBV5-1 and TRBJ1-2 for the parts outside the CDR3, the full variable domain is KAGVTQTPRYLIKTRGQQVTLSCSPISGHRSVSWYQQTPGQGLQFLFEYFSETQRNKGNFPGRFSGRQFSNSRSEMNVSTLELGDSALYLCASRKGQEANYGYTFGSGTRLTVV.

Only a few counts were recorded for this clonotype. J is TRBJ2-7 and V is TRBV29-1; weak D call: TRBD2 (5 bases). In germline, CDR1 is SQVTM, CDR2 ANQGSEA. The CDR3 covers 10 residues. V dropped 7 bases and J dropped 3 bases, with 7 bases sitting between them. The CDR3 protein is CSAGGYEQYF. In DNA form, the CDR3 reads TGCAGCGCTGGAGGCTACGAGCAGTACTTC.

The sample holds many counts of this clonotype. This chain joins TRBV27 and TRBJ2-7; D is perhaps TRBD1 (6 bases). Per germline, CDR1 MNHEY and CDR2 SMNVEV (reference sequence). V was pared by 4 bases and J by 7 bases, with 17 bases between. The CDR3 has 14 amino acids. The CDR3 reads CASSSLLGAREQYF. The CDR3 bases are TGTGCCAGCAGTTCTCTCCTGGGGGCGAGGGAGCAGTACTTC.

To note about this clonotype: A read error is possible here, since a much larger clone lies one base away. The genes are TRBV6-5 and TRBJ1-2; TRBD1 matches 8 bases. Germline CDR1 MNHEY, CDR2 SVGAGI. This CDR3 is 17 amino acids long. Trimming removed 3 bases from V and 4 bases from J; junction bases left unmatched: 13. CDR3 bases: TGTGCCAGCAGTTATCGACAGGGGTCTTTAACTAGCTATGGCTACACCTTC. Protein: CASSYRQGSLTSYGYTF.

The sample holds a few counts of this clonotype. The chain links TRBV9 to TRBJ2-7, with TRBD2 as a possible D gene (7 bases). The ends were cut back, 0 bases at V and 3 bases at J, with 13 bases in the middle. Germline V gene data show CDR1 as SGDLS and CDR2 as YYNGEE. The CDR3 has 15 residues. The CDR3 bases are TGTGCCAGCAGCGTAGGGGGGGGGCTACGCTACGAGCAGTACTTC. This translates into CASSVGGGLRYEQYF.

Points on this clonotype: Possible read error: a much larger clone is one base away. The chain employs TRBV30 and TRBJ1-2; possible D gene TRBD1, 5 bases. V lost 1 base and J 6 bases, leaving 12 bases between the germline ends. The CDR3 is 13 amino acids. Per germline, CDR1 GTSNPN and CDR2 SVGIG (reference sequence). The CDR3 sequence: CAWSAGTYHGYTF. CDR3 in DNA: TGTGCCTGGAGTGCCGGGACCTACCATGGCTACACCTTC.

This clonotype was detected a few times. J is TRBJ2-7 and V is TRBV20-1; D not certain. The CDR3 is 14 amino acids. Germline CDR1 is DFQATT and CDR2 is SNEGSKA (reference sequence). Trimming pared 0 bases from V and 3 bases from J, leaving 12 bases between. The CDR3 region is CSARDKAGYYEQYF. The CDR3 coding sequence is TGCAGTGCTAGAGATAAGGCCGGCTACTACGAGCAGTACTTC.

The chain employs TRBV19 and TRBJ2-7; TRBD2 matches at 10 bases. The ends lost 6 bases at V and 3 bases at J; junction bases unmatched: 5. Per germline, CDR1 LNHDA and CDR2 SQIVND (reference sequence). The CDR3 is made up of 14 amino acids. The CDR3 region has the DNA TGTGCCAGTAGCATTACTAGCGGGGACTACGAGCAGTACTTC. Amino acid sequence: CASSITSGDYEQYF.

The chain uses TRBV18 and TRBJ1-2; 7 bases are a match to TRBD1. In germline, CDR1 is KGHSH, CDR2 LQKENI. The CDR3 is made up of 13 amino acids. V lost 6 bases and J lost 4; bases outside the gene matches: 5. The CDR3 region has the DNA TGTGCCAGCTCCGCCCAGGGGGGCTATGGCTACACCTTC. Its translation: CASSAQGGYGYTF.

In this sample, this clonotype turned up a few times. The chain links TRBV13 to TRBJ1-4; 7 bases agree with TRBD1. The CDR3 is 15 amino acids. Germline V gene sequence: CDR1 PRHDT, CDR2 FYEKMQ (reference sequence). V shed 5 bases, J shed 8 bases, and the junction held 11 bases outside the gene matches. In DNA form, the CDR3 reads TGTGCCAGCAGCCCCCGGGAGGGGGCGCCCGAAAAACTGTTTTTT. Encoded protein: CASSPREGAPEKLFF.

This clonotype has ten or more counts. The chain couples TRBV28 to TRBJ2-1; 10 nucleotides match TRBD1. The germline gives CDR1 MDHEN, CDR2 SYDVKM. After removal of 1 base from V and 5 bases from J, the junction contained 8 bases not matched to a gene. The CDR3 totals 17 residues. In DNA form, the CDR3 reads TGTGCCAGCAGTTTATTGGGGACAGGGGACCCTAACAATGAGCAGTTCTTC. It translates to CASSLLGTGDPNNEQFF.

The CDR3 protein is CSAGSGTRGDIRELFF. The CDR3 DNA is TGCAGTGCGGGGTCCGGGACTAGGGGCGACATAAGGGAGCTGTTTTTT. V gene TRBV20-1 combines with J gene TRBJ2-2; 8 bases are a match to TRBD2. The V segment lost 6 bases and the J segment 9 bases; nucleotides outside the gene matches: 18. The CDR3 spans 16 residues. Per germline, CDR1 DFQATT and CDR2 SNEGSKA (reference sequence).

The chain recombines TRBV30 with TRBJ2-1; 7 nucleotides match TRBD2. In germline, CDR1 is GTSNPN, CDR2 SVGIG (reference sequence). The V segment lost 3 bases and the J segment 6 bases; nucleotides outside the gene matches: 5. The CDR3 spans 13 residues. This CDR3 reads CAWRRGTVNEQFF. CDR3 DNA: TGTGCCTGGAGGCGGGGGACTGTCAATGAGCAGTTCTTC. Supplemented by reference TRBV30 and TRBJ2-1, the full variable domain reads SQTIHQWPATLVQPVGSPLSLECTVEGTSNPNLYWYRQAAGRGLQLLFYSVGIGQISSEVPQNLSASRPQDRQFILSSKKLLLSDSGFYLCAWRRGTVNEQFFGPGTRLTVL.

This clonotype has at least ten counts. J is TRBJ1-1 and V is TRBV3-1, with D unclear. V was trimmed by 0 bases and J by 4 bases, leaving 12 bases between them. The CDR3 has 15 residues. The germline CDR1 and CDR2 sequences are LGHDT and YNNKEL (reference sequence). CDR3 nucleotides: TGTGCCAGCAGCCAAGATGTGTGGGGAAGCACTGAAGCTTTCTTT. Its translation is CASSQDVWGSTEAFF.

This clonotype was seen ten or more times. The chain uses TRBV7-3 and TRBJ1-2; 12 positions agree with TRBD1. Germline CDR1 reads SGHTA; CDR2 reads FQGTGA. V was pared by 2 bases and J by 4 bases, with 14 bases of the junction left unmatched. CDR3 length: 19 residues. The CDR3 sequence: CASSLVPGQGAQSIYGYTF. The DNA for the CDR3 is TGTGCCAGCAGCTTAGTCCCGGGACAGGGGGCCCAGTCTATCTATGGCTACACCTTC.

The chain uses TRBV6-5 and TRBJ2-2; D remains ambiguous. The V gene's germline CDR1 is MNHEY and CDR2 SVGAGI. With 2 bases removed from V and 0 bases from J, the gap between germline ends came to 7 bases. The CDR3 loop spans 15 amino acids. The CDR3 region is CASSYGPPNTGELFF. The CDR3 bases are TGTGCCAGCAGTTACGGTCCACCGAACACCGGGGAGCTGTTTTTT.

This clonotype has a handful of counts. The genes are TRBV15 and TRBJ2-2; tentatively, D is TRBD2 (6 bases). V lost 5 bases and J lost 5, with 9 bases in between. Germline lookup yields CDR1 LNHNV and CDR2 YYDKDF (reference sequence). The CDR3 runs to 13 residues. DNA of the CDR3: TGTGCCACCAGCGGGAGGAGGACCGGGGAGCTGTTTTTT. Translated, it gives CATSGRRTGELFF.

This clonotype was found many times. The chain joins TRBV2 to TRBJ1-4, with D perhaps TRBD1 (6 bases). Germline-derived CDR1 and CDR2 are SNHLY and FYNNEI. V lost 4 bases to trimming and J lost 8 bases, with 8 bases between them. This CDR3 has 12 amino acids. The CDR3 coding sequence is TGTGCCAGCAGTGGGGGGACAGAAAAACTGTTTTTT. Its protein product is CASSGGTEKLFF.

This chain's CDR3 is CASSLASGNQETQYF. DNA of the CDR3: TGTGCCAGCAGCTTAGCGTCAGGGAACCAAGAGACCCAGTACTTC. This sequence joins TRBV7-6 and TRBJ2-5; possibly TRBD1 for D (5 bases). With 0 bases removed from V and 0 bases from J, the gap between germline ends came to 8 bases. The CDR3 runs to 15 residues. From germline, CDR1 is SGHVS and CDR2 FNYEAQ.

The DNA of the CDR3 is TGTGCCAGCACGTCGGGCGGGGATCAGCCCCAGCATTTT. Residues: CASTSGGDQPQHF. The gene calls are TRBV2 and TRBJ1-5; D uncertain. V lost 7 bases and J lost 5, with 12 bases in between. The CDR3 sequence is 13 residues long. CDR1 is SNHLY, CDR2 FYNNEI, per germline.

The V and J genes are TRBV10-2 and TRBJ2-7; 7 bases map to TRBD1. This CDR3 region has 14 residues. The germline gives CDR1 WSHSY, CDR2 SAAADI. Trimming removed 3 bases from V and 1 base from J; junction bases left unmatched: 3. As DNA, the CDR3 is TGCGCCAGCAGTGAAGGGACAGATTCCTACGAGCAGTACTTC. Translated, it gives CASSEGTDSYEQYF.

This clonotype was counted at least ten times. CDR3 residues: CASSLGLAGDGANVLTF. The CDR3 DNA reads as TGTGCCAGCAGCTTAGGGCTAGCGGGAGATGGGGCCAACGTCCTGACTTTC. The gene calls are TRBV7-9 and TRBJ2-6; 10 bases match TRBD2. The CDR3 runs to 17 residues. Unmatched junction bases numbered 3, after V lost 1 base and J lost 3 bases. Germline CDR1 and CDR2: SEHNR and FQNEAQ (reference sequence). Full variable domain (outside the CDR3, taken from reference TRBV7-9 and TRBJ2-6): DTGVSQNPRHKITKRGQNVTFRCDPISEHNRLYWYRQTLGQGPEFLTYFQNEAQLEKSRLLSDRFSAERPKGSFSTLEIQRTEQGDSAMYLCASSLGLAGDGANVLTFGAGSRLTVL.

The chain recombines TRBV12-5 with TRBJ2-5, with D perhaps matching TRBD2 (6 bases). The CDR3 extends over 13 amino acids. Germline loops: CDR1 LGHNT, CDR2 FRNRAP. The V and J ends lost 7 bases and 5 bases respectively, with 14 bases between them. CDR3: CASARGFGETQYF. The CDR3 nucleotides are TGTGCTAGTGCTCGGGGGTTCGGGGAGACCCAGTACTTC.